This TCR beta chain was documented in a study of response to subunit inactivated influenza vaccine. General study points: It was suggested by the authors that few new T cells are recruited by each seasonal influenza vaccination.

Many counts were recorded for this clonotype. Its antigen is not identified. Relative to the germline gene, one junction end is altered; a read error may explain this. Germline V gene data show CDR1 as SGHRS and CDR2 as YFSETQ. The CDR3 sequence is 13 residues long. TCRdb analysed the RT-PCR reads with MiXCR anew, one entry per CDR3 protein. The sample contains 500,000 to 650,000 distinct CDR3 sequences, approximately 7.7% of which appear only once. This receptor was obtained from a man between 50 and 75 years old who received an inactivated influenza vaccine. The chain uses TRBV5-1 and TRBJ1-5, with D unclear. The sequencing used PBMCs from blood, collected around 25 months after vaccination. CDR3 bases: TGTGCCAGCAGTTATGACAGCAATCAGCCCCAGCATTTT. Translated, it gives CASSYDSNQPQHF.